The present T cell receptor (beta chain) was sequenced within a study of blood T cell repertoires in COVID-19. Study-wide background: Whether acute or convalescent, the COVID-19 samples came from the United States, Italy and Spain. The cDNA or gDNA used as material had been derived from T cells, B-cell-depleted T cells, or PBMCs.

While infection was still active, Seattle patients were enrolled and then followed longitudinally. As handled by the study authors: Reference gene primer amplification gave estimated nucleated cell counts. Here immunoSEQ multiplex PCR was the method, and the copy in TCRdb shows in-frame clones only, minus some. Clone size and V and J calls were adopted from that table, with D and trimming inferred from the DNA. The sample includes 250,000 to 300,000 clones, 85% to 90% of them seen just once. Germline V gene sequence: CDR1 SQVTM, CDR2 ANQGSEA. This CDR3 contains 13 residues. Trimming took off 4 bases at V and 2 bases at J, with 11 bases between the two ends.

Sample: peripheral blood. The receptor was derived from a woman aged 25 to 39 with COVID-19, enrolled during active disease. The chain carries TRBV29-1 and TRBJ1-2, with D perhaps matching TRBD1 (5 bases). The chain's CDR3 is CSVVEGLNYGYTF. CDR3 nucleotides: TGCAGCGTTGTGGAGGGGCTGAACTATGGCTACACCTTC.